The present T cell receptor (beta chain) was sequenced within a study of control samples from healthy donors and cancer patients. The CDR3 consists of 16 residues. Per germline, CDR1 MGHDK and CDR2 SYGVNS. Losses at the gene ends were 0 bases for V and 2 bases for J; bases not matched to a gene: 1. The repertoire was sequenced with immunoSEQ multiplex PCR; TCRdb's copy has only in-frame clones and lacks some. The data hold roughly 40,000 clones, with 70% to 90% observed a single time. The chain couples TRBV25-1 to TRBJ2-1; 10 bases map to TRBD2. The sample taken for sequencing was blood. The sequence derives from a man in his sixties in good health. The CDR3 loop reads CASSEYTSGTYNEQFF. The CDR3 coding sequence is TGTGCCAGCAGTGAATATACTAGCGGGACCTACAATGAGCAGTTCTTC.